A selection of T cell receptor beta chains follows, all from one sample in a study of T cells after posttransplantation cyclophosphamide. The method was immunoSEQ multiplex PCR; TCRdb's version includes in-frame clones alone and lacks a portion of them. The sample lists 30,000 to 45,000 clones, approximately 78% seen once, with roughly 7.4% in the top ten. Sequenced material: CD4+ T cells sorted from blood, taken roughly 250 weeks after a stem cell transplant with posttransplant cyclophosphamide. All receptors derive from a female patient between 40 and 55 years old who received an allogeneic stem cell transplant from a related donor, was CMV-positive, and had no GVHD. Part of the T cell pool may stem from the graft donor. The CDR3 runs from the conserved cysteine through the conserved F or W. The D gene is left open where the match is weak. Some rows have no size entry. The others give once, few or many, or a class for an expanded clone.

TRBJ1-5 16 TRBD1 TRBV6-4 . TGTGCCAGCAGCCTCAACCGGGACAGGGGGCCTCAGCCCCAGCATTTT CASSLNRDRGPQPQHF
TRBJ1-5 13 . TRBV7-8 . TGTGCCAGCAGCTTAGCAGGGAGCCGCCCCCAGCATTTT CASSLAGSRPQHF
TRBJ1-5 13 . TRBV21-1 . TGTGCCAGCAGCACGCGTCGGAATCAGCCCCAGCATTTT CASSTRRNQPQHF
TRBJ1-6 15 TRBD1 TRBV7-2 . TGTGCCAGCAGCTTAGAGACAGGGGGTATTTCACCCCTCCACTTT CASSLETGGISPLHF
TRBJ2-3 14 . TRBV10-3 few TGTGCCATCAGTCACAGGGCGTACACAGATACGCAGTATTTT CAISHRAYTDTQYF
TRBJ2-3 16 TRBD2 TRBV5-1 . TGCGCCAGCAGCTTGGCTGGGACTACTACCACAGATACGCAGTATTTT CASSLAGTTTTDTQYF
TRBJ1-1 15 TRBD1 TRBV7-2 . TGTGCCAGCAGCTTAACGTCCGGGACAGGGGCCGAAGCTTTCTTT CASSLTSGTGAEAFF
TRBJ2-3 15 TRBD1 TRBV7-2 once TGTGCCAGCAGCTTGGACAGGGCCCTCACAGATACGCAGTATTTT CASSLDRALTDTQYF
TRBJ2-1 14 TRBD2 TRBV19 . TGTGCCAGTAGTTCAAACCGACTAGCCCTAGAGCAGTTCTTC CASSSNRLALEQFF
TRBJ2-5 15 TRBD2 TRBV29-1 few TGCAGCGTTGGGACTAGCGGGGGATACCAAGAGACCCAGTACTTC CSVGTSGGYQETQYF
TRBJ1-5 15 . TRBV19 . TGTGCCAGTAGTAACGGACAGACCCGAGACCAGCCCCAGCATTTT CASSNGQTRDQPQHF
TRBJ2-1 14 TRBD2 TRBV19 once TGTGCCAGTAATGGGCGGGGGGGAAACAATGAGCAGTTCTTC CASNGRGGNNEQFF
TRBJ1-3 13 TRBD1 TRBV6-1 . TGTGCCAGCATCTGGGACAGGGGTAACACCATATATTTT CASIWDRGNTIYF
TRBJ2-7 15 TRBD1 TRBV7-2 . TGTGCCAGCAGCTACAGCCCAGGGGGATCCTACGAGCAGTACTTC CASSYSPGGSYEQYF
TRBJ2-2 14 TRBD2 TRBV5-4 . TGTGCCAGCAGCTTGCGGGGGGGCACCGGGGAGCTGTTTTTT CASSLRGGTGELFF
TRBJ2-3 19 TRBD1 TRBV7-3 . TGTGCCAGCAGCTCTGATCTCCACCCCCCCACGGGACAGGGAGGGACGCAGTATTTT CASSSDLHPPTGQGGTQYF
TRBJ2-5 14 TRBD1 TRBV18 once TGTGCCAGCTCACGGACAGGGGGCTTGGAGACCCAGTACTTC CASSRTGGLETQYF
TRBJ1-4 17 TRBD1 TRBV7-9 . TGTGCCAGCAGCTTAGGGGACGTACAGGGGGCAATAGAAAAACTGTTTTTT CASSLGDVQGAIEKLFF
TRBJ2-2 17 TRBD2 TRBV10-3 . TGTGCCATCAGAAGCGAGCCGGGACTAGTTATCACCGGGGAGCTGTTTTTT CAIRSEPGLVITGELFF
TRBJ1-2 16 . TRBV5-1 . TGCGCCAGCAGCTTGGCCGGGGAGACCACGGGCTATGGCTACACCTTC CASSLAGETTGYGYTF
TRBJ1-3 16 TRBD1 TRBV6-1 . TGTGCCAGCAGTGACACAGGGGGCACGTCTGGAAACACCATATATTTT CASSDTGGTSGNTIYF
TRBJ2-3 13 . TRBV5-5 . TGTGCCAGCAGCTTGGGGGGAGCCGATACGCAGTATTTT CASSLGGADTQYF
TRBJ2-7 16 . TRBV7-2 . TGTGCCAGCAGCTTAGCGTGGAGCGGGTTCTCCTACGAGCAGTACTTC CASSLAWSGFSYEQYF
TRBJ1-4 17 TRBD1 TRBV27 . TGTGCCAGCAGTCCTTACTGGGACAGGGTGAATAATGAAAAACTGTTTTTT CASSPYWDRVNNEKLFF